This TCR beta chain comes out of a study of metastatic and nonmetastatic thyroid tumors. This clone has a count of ten or more. TCRdb reprocessed the PCR reads using MiXCR. This table has about 21,000 clones, approximately 16% appearing once. No treatment of any kind had been given to any patient before thyroid surgery. The sequencing input was blood. The origin of this receptor is a male donor with papillary thyroid cancer or a benign thyroid nodule (not recorded which). Some clones in this sample may be carry-over from other donors' samples.

This CDR3 reads CASSYVTSGANVLTF. The CDR3 coding sequence is TGTGCCAGCAGTTACGTAACCTCTGGGGCCAACGTCCTGACTTTC. V and J are TRBV6-6 and TRBJ2-6; no definite D call. Germline CDR1 is MNHNY and CDR2 is SVGAGI (reference sequence). This CDR3 comprises 15 residues. V was trimmed by 2 bases and J by 0 bases, leaving 5 bases between them.